A selection of T cell receptor beta chains follows, all from one sample in a study of T cells after yellow fever vaccination. Using its own MiXCR run on the 5' RACE reads, TCRdb lists one record per CDR3 protein. The data hold more than 300,000 distinct CDR3 sequences, with 4% to 5.5% observed a single time. The starting material was PBMCs, obtained 15 days after the yellow fever booster vaccination. These receptors were obtained from a young man who received the YFV17D yellow fever vaccine. CDR3s leave out the opening cysteine and the closing phenylalanine or tryptophan.

12	TRBJ1-4	TRBV6-5	ASSYAGPGRGLF
13	TRBJ2-4	TRBV6-2/TRBV6-3	ASSRVGGVINIQY
11	TRBJ1-2	TRBV20-1	SARTGLGYGYT
12	TRBJ2-3	TRBV6-5	ASSFSAEGDTQY
11	TRBJ1-5	TRBV12-3/TRBV12-4	ASSSPYNQPQH
13	TRBJ1-5	TRBV12-3/TRBV12-4	ASSPRDRGFQPQH
11	TRBJ1-1	TRBV27	ASSLGLGAEAF
11	TRBJ1-2	TRBV20-1	SADRDAMGGYT
14	TRBJ2-1	TRBV27	ASSFLATGYRNEQF
17	TRBJ1-2	TRBV5-1	ASSLGVSGASKANYGYT
15	TRBJ2-1	TRBV5-1	ASSLPGTSGTYNEQF
10	TRBJ1-1	TRBV29-1	SVEVQAGVSF
10	TRBJ1-2	TRBV12-3/TRBV12-4	ASRTGWNGYT
11	TRBJ2-1	TRBV3-1	ASSQALGQFQF
13	TRBJ2-7	TRBV7-3	ASSFSGGSPYEQY
13	TRBJ2-3	TRBV7-2	ASRRGQAITDTQY